These 11 T cell receptor beta chains were all obtained from the same sample, sequenced in a study of T cell changes during pregnancy in multiple sclerosis. Profiling relied on immunoSEQ multiplex PCR, and the TCRdb table lists in-frame clones only, not all of them. The data show about 31,000 clones, around 88% seen once. The sample consisted of CD4+ T cells from peripheral blood mononuclear cells, taken in the first trimester of pregnancy. The receptors originated from a female donor in good health, enrolled as a control in a pregnancy study.

This sequence joins TRBV4-3 and TRBJ1-1, with 12 bases aligning to TRBD1. The germline CDR1 and CDR2 sequences are LGHNA and YSLEER. There are 18 residues in the CDR3. V trimming: 0 bases; J trimming: 4 bases; junction bases outside the gene matches: 9. CDR3 coding DNA: TGCGCCAGCAGCCAAGATGGGGACAGGGGGCGAGGGAGCACTGAAGCTTTCTTT. It yields the protein CASSQDGDRGRGSTEAFF.

The chain recombines TRBV6-1 with TRBJ1-1; D remains ambiguous. V was shortened by 6 bases and J by 4 bases, with 6 bases between the two germline ends. Looked up from germline, CDR1 is MNHNS and CDR2 is SASEGT. The CDR3 length is 11 residues. The chain's CDR3 is CASRYPTEAFF. As DNA, the CDR3 is TGTGCCAGCAGGTATCCCACTGAAGCTTTCTTT.

The V and J genes are TRBV27 and TRBJ1-2, with a weak D call TRBD1 (6 bases). V lost 5 bases to trimming and J lost 1 base, with 14 bases between them. The length of the CDR3 is 15 residues. Germline lookup yields CDR1 MNHEY and CDR2 SMNVEV (reference sequence). This CDR3 is CASSPRPTGNYGYTF. CDR3 bases: TGTGCCAGCAGTCCCCGCCCGACAGGTAACTATGGCTACACCTTC.

The gene calls are TRBV30 and TRBJ1-2, with D possibly being TRBD1 (5 bases). The CDR3 runs to 12 residues. V dropped 4 bases and J dropped 7 bases, with 13 bases sitting between them. Looked up from germline, CDR1 is GTSNPN and CDR2 is SVGIG (reference sequence). The DNA of the CDR3 is TGTGCCTGGAATAGTCAAGGGGTTGGCTACACCTTC. As protein: CAWNSQGVGYTF.

The DNA for the CDR3 is TGTGCCAGCACCGGGACAGGGTTGGGGTCAGCTTTCTTT. Residues: CASTGTGLGSAFF. The V call is TRBV5-4, the J call TRBJ1-1; 9 nucleotides match TRBD1. This CDR3 comprises 13 residues. Per germline, CDR1 SGHNT and CDR2 YYREEE (reference sequence). V gave up 6 bases and J gave up 10 bases; unmatched junction bases: 10.

The chain recombines TRBV7-2 with TRBJ2-3, with 9 nucleotides matching TRBD2. Trimming cost V 5 bases and J 5 bases; bases outside gene matches: 8. Germline V gene lookup returns CDR1 SGHTA and CDR2 FQGNSA. The CDR3 loop spans 15 amino acids. Here the CDR3 DNA reads TGTGCCAGCAGCGTAAGGATGCGGGGGGGAGATACGCAGTATTTT. This gives the protein CASSVRMRGGDTQYF.

The V and J genes are TRBV27 and TRBJ1-5; D is unclear. From germline, CDR1 is MNHEY and CDR2 SMNVEV (reference sequence). The CDR3 runs 13 residues. V was trimmed by 5 bases and J by 5 bases, leaving 10 bases between them. CDR3 coding DNA: TGTGCCAGCAGTAATTCGGTCGATCAGCCCCAGCATTTT. This encodes CASSNSVDQPQHF.

This chain joins TRBV6-6 and TRBJ2-7; 7 bases fit TRBD2. The CDR3 is 14 amino acids. The V segment lost 4 bases and the J segment 0 bases; nucleotides outside the gene matches: 3. Germline CDR1 and CDR2: MNHNY and SVGAGI (reference sequence). Here the CDR3 DNA reads TGTGCCAGCAGTTTTCAGCGGGGCTCCTACGAGCAGTACTTC. Protein: CASSFQRGSYEQYF.

This chain connects TRBV20-1 to TRBJ1-1; the D gene is possibly TRBD1 (6 bases). The V and J ends lost 3 bases and 11 bases respectively, with 10 bases between them. CDR3 size: 10 residues. Looked up from germline, CDR1 is DFQATT and CDR2 is SNEGSKA (reference sequence). In nucleotides, the CDR3 is TGCAGTGCTAGGGAGAGGGGGGCTTTCTTT. The encoded protein is CSARERGAFF.

This clone appeared a single time. The rearrangement uses TRBV15 and TRBJ2-5; TRBD2 aligns across 15 bases. V dropped 5 bases and J dropped 4; count of bases not matched to a gene: 5. Germline loops: CDR1 LNHNV, CDR2 YYDKDF (reference sequence). CDR3 length: 16 residues. The CDR3 DNA reads as TGTGCCACCAGCCCCCGGACTAGCGGGGGGGGAGAGACCCAGTACTTC. Translated: CATSPRTSGGGETQYF.

V is TRBV5-4 and J is TRBJ1-2, with D perhaps TRBD1 (5 bases). Germline assignment: CDR1 SGHNT and CDR2 YYREEE (reference sequence). The CDR3 loop spans 14 amino acids. V dropped 4 bases and J dropped 1 base, with 11 bases sitting between them. The CDR3 nucleotides read TGTGCCAGCAGCCAGACAGTAATTAACTATGGCTACACCTTC. Translation gives CASSQTVINYGYTF.